The 2 T cell receptor beta chains in this list originate from one sample, sequenced in a study of tumor-infiltrating lymphocytes in oesophageal squamous cell carcinoma. Each CDR3 protein gets one entry after TCRdb re-called the PCR reads with MiXCR. The sample comprises 23,000 or so distinct CDR3 sequences, 35% to 40% of which are singletons, and 30% to 45% rests with the top ten. Source material: esophageal tumor tissue. These receptors were obtained from a male donor with esophageal squamous cell carcinoma.

This chain connects TRBV5-1 to TRBJ2-1; 9 positions agree with TRBD2. This CDR3 contains 16 residues. The junction had 8 bases not matched to a gene; V was cut back by 3 bases and J by 4 bases. Germline lookup yields CDR1 SGHRS and CDR2 YFSETQ. This CDR3 reads CASSSELAGRYNEQFF. The CDR3 nucleotides read TGCGCCAGCAGCTCCGAACTAGCGGGTCGATACAATGAGCAGTTCTTC.

This clonotype was counted once. The gene calls are TRBV7-6 and TRBJ2-6; D remains unclear. Germline V gene sequence: CDR1 SGHVS, CDR2 FNYEAQ. The CDR3 is made up of 13 amino acids. V was shortened by 5 bases and J by 6 bases, with 8 bases between the two germline ends. The CDR3 spells CASSPQEANVLTF. The CDR3 DNA follows: TGTGCCAGCAGCCCCCAGGAGGCCAACGTCCTGACTTTC.